The 2 T cell receptor beta chains given below trace back to one sample, sequenced in a study of shared clonotypes between healthy human individuals. Measured with immunoSEQ multiplex PCR; TCRdb has only the in-frame clones, and not every one. The repertoire includes fewer than 550,000 clones, 75% to 80% of them detected once, and 9.5% to 15% sits in the top ten. Specimen: PBMCs. All receptors derive from a woman in her forties in good health. Some clones in this sample may be carry-over from other donors' samples.

The rearrangement uses TRBV6-1 and TRBJ2-7, with 13 bases aligning to TRBD2. The CDR3 runs 16 residues. V trimming: 3 bases; J trimming: 3 bases; junction bases outside the gene matches: 5. The germline V gene encodes CDR1 MNHNS and CDR2 SASEGT. The CDR3 loop reads CASSDPGTSGNYEQYF. The CDR3 nucleotides read TGTGCCAGCAGTGACCCCGGGACTAGCGGGAACTACGAGCAGTACTTC.

The rearrangement uses TRBV5-6 and TRBJ2-7; D gene uncertain. The CDR3 length is 13 residues. Deletions cut 0 bases from V and 3 bases from J, with 7 bases between. Germline CDR1 SGHDT, CDR2 YYEEEE. This chain's CDR3 is CASSLGAHYEQYF. The CDR3 bases are TGTGCCAGCAGCTTGGGGGCGCACTACGAGCAGTACTTC.